The rows below give T cell receptor beta chains drawn from one sample of a study of T cell responses to AZD1222 COVID-19 vaccine. Clones were sequenced by immunoSEQ multiplex PCR, and TCRdb holds only the in-frame ones, with some missing. The sample records 150,000 or so clones, just over 90% being singletons. Source: peripheral blood, taken 28 days after the second AZD1222 dose. These receptors were taken from an adult who received the AZD1222 COVID-19 vaccine. CDR3s leave out the opening cysteine and the closing phenylalanine or tryptophan. The D gene is left open where the match is weak.

D gene: .
CDR3 length: 11
J gene: TRBJ1-3
V gene: TRBV19
CDR3 protein: ASTVTSGNTIY

D gene: .
CDR3 length: 17
J gene: TRBJ2-3
V gene: TRBV5-8
CDR3 protein: ASSLGSSSRASSTDTQY

D gene: TRBD2
CDR3 length: 13
J gene: TRBJ2-7
V gene: TRBV27
CDR3 protein: ASSPGTSGHTEQY

D gene: .
CDR3 length: 11
J gene: TRBJ1-1
V gene: TRBV7-9
CDR3 protein: ATLTGGRTEAF

D gene: .
CDR3 length: 13
J gene: TRBJ1-1
V gene: TRBV28
CDR3 protein: ASSISGRKNTEAF

D gene: .
CDR3 length: 10
J gene: TRBJ1-5
V gene: TRBV5-6
CDR3 protein: ASSPLDGLQH

D gene: .
CDR3 length: 11
J gene: TRBJ1-5
V gene: TRBV30
CDR3 protein: AWKRGLDQPQH

D gene: .
CDR3 length: 14
J gene: TRBJ1-2
V gene: TRBV7-8
CDR3 protein: ASSHQMPGGTMSYT

D gene: .
CDR3 length: 10
J gene: TRBJ2-7
V gene: TRBV28
CDR3 protein: ASRGKAYEQY

D gene: .
CDR3 length: 11
J gene: TRBJ2-7
V gene: TRBV14
CDR3 protein: ASSQLRIGEQY

D gene: TRBD1
CDR3 length: 10
J gene: TRBJ1-1
V gene: TRBV29-1
CDR3 protein: SGGTGNTEAF

D gene: TRBD1
CDR3 length: 14
J gene: TRBJ1-1
V gene: TRBV7-9
CDR3 protein: ASSSDWTGLNTEAF

D gene: TRBD1
CDR3 length: 11
J gene: TRBJ1-2
V gene: TRBV12-3/TRBV12-4
CDR3 protein: ASRGTENYGYT

D gene: TRBD1
CDR3 length: 12
J gene: TRBJ2-7
V gene: TRBV7-9
CDR3 protein: ASSSRDRVYEQY